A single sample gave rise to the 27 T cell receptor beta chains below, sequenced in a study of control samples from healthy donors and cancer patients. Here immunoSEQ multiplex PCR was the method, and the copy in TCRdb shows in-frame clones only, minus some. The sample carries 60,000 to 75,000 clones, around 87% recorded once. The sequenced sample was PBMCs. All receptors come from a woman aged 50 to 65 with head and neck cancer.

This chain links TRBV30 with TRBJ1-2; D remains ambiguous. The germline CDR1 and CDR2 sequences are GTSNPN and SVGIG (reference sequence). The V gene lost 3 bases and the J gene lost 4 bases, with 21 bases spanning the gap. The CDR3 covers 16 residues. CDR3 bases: TGTGCCTGGAGGGCAGGTTCTACCTCAACTCTCTATGGCTACACCTTC. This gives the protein CAWRAGSTSTLYGYTF. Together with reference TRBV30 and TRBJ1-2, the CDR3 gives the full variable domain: SQTIHQWPATLVQPVGSPLSLECTVEGTSNPNLYWYRQAAGRGLQLLFYSVGIGQISSEVPQNLSASRPQDRQFILSSKKLLLSDSGFYLCAWRAGSTSTLYGYTFGSGTRLTVV.

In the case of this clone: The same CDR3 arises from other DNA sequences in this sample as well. CDR3 bases: TGTGCCAGTAGCCCGAGGGGGGCCAAAAACATTCAGTACTTC. Protein sequence: CASSPRGAKNIQYF. The chain joins TRBV6-6 to TRBJ2-4, with D perhaps TRBD1 (6 bases). Trimming left V 9 bases short and J 1 base short, with 13 bases between. Looked up from germline, CDR1 is MNHNY and CDR2 is SVGAGI (reference sequence). This CDR3 region has 14 residues.

The CDR3 loop reads CASSYGVGNTEAFF. The DNA for the CDR3 is TGTGCCAGCAGTTACGGGGTAGGGAACACTGAAGCTTTCTTT. V usage is TRBV6-5 and J usage is TRBJ1-1; no definite D call. Looked up from germline, CDR1 is MNHEY and CDR2 is SVGAGI. V lost 2 bases, J lost 1 base, and 8 bases lay in between. This CDR3 is 14 amino acids long.

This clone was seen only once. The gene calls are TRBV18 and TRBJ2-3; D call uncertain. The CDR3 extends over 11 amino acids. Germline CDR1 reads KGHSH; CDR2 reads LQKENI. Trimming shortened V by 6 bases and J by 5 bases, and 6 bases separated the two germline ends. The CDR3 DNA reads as TGTGCCAGCTCTCAGGAAGATACGCAGTATTTT. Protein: CASSQEDTQYF.

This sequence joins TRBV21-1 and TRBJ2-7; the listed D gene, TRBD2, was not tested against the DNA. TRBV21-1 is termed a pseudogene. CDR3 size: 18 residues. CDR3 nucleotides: TGTGCCAGCAGCAGCCGTCGCCGGGAGATAGCGGGGGAGCTAGAGCAGTACTTC. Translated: CASSSRRREIAGELEQYF.

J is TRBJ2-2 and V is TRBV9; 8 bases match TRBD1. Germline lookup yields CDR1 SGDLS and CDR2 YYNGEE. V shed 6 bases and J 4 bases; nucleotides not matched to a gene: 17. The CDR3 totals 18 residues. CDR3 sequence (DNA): TGTGCCAGCAACCCCCAGGGGGCCCAGGGGTGGGTCACCGGGGAGCTGTTTTTT. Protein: CASNPQGAQGWVTGELFF.

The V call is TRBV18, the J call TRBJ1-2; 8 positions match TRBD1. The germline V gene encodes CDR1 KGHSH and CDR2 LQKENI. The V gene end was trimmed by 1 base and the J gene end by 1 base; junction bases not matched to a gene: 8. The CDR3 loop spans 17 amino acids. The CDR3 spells CASSPRGPGQDNYGYTF. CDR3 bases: TGTGCCAGCTCACCACGGGGGCCGGGACAGGATAACTATGGCTACACCTTC. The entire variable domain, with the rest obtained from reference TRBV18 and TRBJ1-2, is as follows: NAGVMQNPRHLVRRRGQEARLRCSPMKGHSHVYWYRQLPEEGLKFMVYLQKENIIDESGMPKERFSAEFPKEGPSILRIQQVVRGDSAAYFCASSPRGPGQDNYGYTFGSGTRLTVV.

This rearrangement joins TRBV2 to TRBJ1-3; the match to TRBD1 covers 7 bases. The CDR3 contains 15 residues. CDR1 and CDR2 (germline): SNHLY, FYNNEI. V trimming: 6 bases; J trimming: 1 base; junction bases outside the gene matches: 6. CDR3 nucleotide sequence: TGTGCCAGCAGGGAGACAGGGTATTCTGGAAACACCATATATTTT. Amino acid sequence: CASRETGYSGNTIYF.

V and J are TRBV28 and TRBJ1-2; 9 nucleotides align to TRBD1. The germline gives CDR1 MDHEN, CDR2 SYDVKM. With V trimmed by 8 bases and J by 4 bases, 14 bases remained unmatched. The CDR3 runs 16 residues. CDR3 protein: CASRSMEVQGAYGYTF. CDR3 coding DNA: TGTGCCAGCCGATCAATGGAGGTACAGGGGGCCTATGGCTACACCTTC.

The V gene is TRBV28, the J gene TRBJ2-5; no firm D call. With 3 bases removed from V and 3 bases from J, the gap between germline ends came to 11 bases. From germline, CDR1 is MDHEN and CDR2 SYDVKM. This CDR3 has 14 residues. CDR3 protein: CASSFGSLKETQYF. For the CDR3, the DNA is TGTGCCAGCAGTTTTGGTAGTTTAAAAGAGACCCAGTACTTC. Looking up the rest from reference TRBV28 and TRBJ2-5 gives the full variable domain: DVKVTQSSRYLVKRTGEKVFLECVQDMDHENMFWYRQDPGLGLRLIYFSYDVKMKEKGDIPEGYSVSREKKERFSLILESASTNQTSMYLCASSFGSLKETQYFGPGTRLLVL.

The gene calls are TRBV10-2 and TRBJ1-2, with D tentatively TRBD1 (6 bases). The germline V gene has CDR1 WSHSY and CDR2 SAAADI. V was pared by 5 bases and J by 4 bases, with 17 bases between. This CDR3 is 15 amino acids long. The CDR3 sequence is CASSPTGAGAYGYTF. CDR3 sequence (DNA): TGCGCCAGCAGTCCAACTGGCGCAGGGGCCTATGGCTACACCTTC.

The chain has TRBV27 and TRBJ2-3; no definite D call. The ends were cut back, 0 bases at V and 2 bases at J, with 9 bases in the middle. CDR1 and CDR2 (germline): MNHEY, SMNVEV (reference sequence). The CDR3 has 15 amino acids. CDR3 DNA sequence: TGTGCCAGCAGTTTATCCCCAGCCGCCACAGATACGCAGTATTTT. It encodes CASSLSPAATDTQYF.

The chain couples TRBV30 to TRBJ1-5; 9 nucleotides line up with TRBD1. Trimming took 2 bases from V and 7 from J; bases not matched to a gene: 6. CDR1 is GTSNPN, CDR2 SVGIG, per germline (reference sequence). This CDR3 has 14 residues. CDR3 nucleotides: TGTGCCTGGAGTATGGGACAGGGTAAGCAGCCCCAGCATTTT. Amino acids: CAWSMGQGKQPQHF.

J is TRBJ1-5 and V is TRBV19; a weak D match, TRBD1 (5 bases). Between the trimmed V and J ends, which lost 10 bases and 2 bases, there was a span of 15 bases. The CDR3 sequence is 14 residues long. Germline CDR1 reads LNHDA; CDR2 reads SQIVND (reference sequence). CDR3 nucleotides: TGTGCCACCGATACTGGGGGGGGCAATCAGCCCCAGCATTTT. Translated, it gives CATDTGGGNQPQHF. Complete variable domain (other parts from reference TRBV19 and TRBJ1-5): DGGITQSPKYLFRKEGQNVTLSCEQNLNHDAMYWYRQDPGQGLRLIYYSQIVNDFQKGDIAEGYSVSREKKESFPLTVTSAQKNPTAFYLCATDTGGGNQPQHFGDGTRLSIL.

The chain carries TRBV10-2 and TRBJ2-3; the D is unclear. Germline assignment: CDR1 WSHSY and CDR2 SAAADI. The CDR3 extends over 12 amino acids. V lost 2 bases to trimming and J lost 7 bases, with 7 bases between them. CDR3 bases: TGCGCCAGCAGTGAGGGCCGAAATACGCAGTATTTT. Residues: CASSEGRNTQYF.

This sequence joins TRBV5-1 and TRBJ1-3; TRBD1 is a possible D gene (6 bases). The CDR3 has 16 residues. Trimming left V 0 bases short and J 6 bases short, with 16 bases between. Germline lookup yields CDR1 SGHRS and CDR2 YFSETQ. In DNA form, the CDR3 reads TGCGCCAGCAGCTTGGACAGGGTTCGCATGGAAAACACCATATATTTT. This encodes CASSLDRVRMENTIYF.

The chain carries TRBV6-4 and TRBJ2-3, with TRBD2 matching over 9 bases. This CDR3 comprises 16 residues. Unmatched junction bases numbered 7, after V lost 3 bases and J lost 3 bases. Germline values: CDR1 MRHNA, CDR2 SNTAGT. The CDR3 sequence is CASSEGRGGWTDTQYF. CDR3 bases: TGTGCCAGCAGTGAAGGGCGGGGGGGCTGGACAGATACGCAGTATTTT.

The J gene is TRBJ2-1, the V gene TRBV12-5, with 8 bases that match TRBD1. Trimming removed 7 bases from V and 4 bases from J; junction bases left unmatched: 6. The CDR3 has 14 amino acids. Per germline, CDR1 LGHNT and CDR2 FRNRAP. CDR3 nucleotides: TGTGCTAGTGCCCAGGGGGCGCGGTACAATGAGCAGTTCTTC. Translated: CASAQGARYNEQFF.

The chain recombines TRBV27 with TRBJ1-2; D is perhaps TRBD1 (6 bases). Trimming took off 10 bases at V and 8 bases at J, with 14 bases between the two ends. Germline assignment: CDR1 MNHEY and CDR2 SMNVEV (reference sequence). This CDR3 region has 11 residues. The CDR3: CATQGRGGYTF. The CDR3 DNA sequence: TGTGCCACCCAGGGGCGTGGGGGCTACACCTTC.

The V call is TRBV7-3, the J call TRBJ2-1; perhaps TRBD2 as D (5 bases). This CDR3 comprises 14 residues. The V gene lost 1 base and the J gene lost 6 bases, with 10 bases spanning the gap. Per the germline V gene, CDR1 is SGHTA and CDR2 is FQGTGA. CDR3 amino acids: CASSLRAELNEQFF. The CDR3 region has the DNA TGTGCCAGCAGCTTAAGAGCGGAGCTCAATGAGCAGTTCTTC.

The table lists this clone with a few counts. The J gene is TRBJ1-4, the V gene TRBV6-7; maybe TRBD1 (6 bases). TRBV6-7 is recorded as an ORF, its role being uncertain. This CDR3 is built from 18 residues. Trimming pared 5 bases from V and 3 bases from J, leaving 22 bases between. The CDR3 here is CASSNRDIRWASNEKLFF. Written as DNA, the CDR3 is TGTGCCAGCAGTAATCGGGACATCCGATGGGCCTCTAATGAAAAACTGTTTTTT.

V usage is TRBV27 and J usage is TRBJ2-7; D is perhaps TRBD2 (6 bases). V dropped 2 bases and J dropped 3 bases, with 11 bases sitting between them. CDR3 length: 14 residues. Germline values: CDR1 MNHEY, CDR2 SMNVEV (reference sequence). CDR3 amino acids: CASSLAGRLYEQYF. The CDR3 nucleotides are TGTGCCAGCAGTTTAGCAGGGAGGCTCTACGAGCAGTACTTC.

The DNA for the CDR3 is TGTGCCAGCAGTGCGGTGGGGACCCAGTACTTC. Translating it yields CASSAVGTQYF. This chain uses TRBV25-1 with TRBJ2-5; the D is unclear. The germline CDR1 and CDR2 sequences are MGHDK and SYGVNS. The CDR3 contains 11 residues. V lost 4 bases, J lost 7 bases, and 7 bases lay in between.

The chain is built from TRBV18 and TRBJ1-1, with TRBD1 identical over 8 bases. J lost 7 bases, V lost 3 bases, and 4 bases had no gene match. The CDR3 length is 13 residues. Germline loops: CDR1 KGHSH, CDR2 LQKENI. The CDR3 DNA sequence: TGTGCCAGCTCACCCATACAGGGGGATGAAGCTTTCTTT. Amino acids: CASSPIQGDEAFF.

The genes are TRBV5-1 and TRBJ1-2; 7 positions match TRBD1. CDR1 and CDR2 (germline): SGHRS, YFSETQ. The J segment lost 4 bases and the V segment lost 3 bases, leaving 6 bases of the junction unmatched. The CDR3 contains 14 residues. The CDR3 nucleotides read TGCGCCAGCAGCTCGGGACAGTCAGTCTATGGCTACACCTTC. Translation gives CASSSGQSVYGYTF.

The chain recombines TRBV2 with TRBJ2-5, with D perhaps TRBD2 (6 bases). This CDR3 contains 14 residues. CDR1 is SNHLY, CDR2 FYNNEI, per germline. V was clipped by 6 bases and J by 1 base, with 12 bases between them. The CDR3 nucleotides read TGTGCCAGCAGCCCCGGGAGAACCCAAGAGACCCAGTACTTC. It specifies CASSPGRTQETQYF.

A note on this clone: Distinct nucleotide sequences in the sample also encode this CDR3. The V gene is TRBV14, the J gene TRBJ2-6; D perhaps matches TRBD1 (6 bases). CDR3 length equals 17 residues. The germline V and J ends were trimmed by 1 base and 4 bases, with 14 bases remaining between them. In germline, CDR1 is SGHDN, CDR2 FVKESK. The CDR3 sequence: CASSQAIDRPGANVLTF. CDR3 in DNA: TGTGCCAGCAGCCAAGCCATCGACAGGCCAGGGGCCAACGTCCTGACTTTC.